This T cell receptor (beta chain) was captured by sequencing in a study of CD8+ T cells in alopecia areata. A word on this clone: What it recognizes is unknown.

The CDR3 has 14 amino acids. Trimming cost V 1 base and J 0 bases, with 7 bases left between them. Germline V gene sequence: CDR1 SGHDN, CDR2 FVKESK. General study findings and limits: Clonality in lesional scalp, especially alopecia totalis/universalis, exceeded that of normal scalp.

After isolation, RNA underwent reverse transcription to generate cDNA as the sequencing template. Profiling relied on immunoSEQ multiplex PCR, and the TCRdb table lists in-frame clones only, not all of them. The sample holds 90,000 to 100,000 clones; about 40% are singletons and the top ten take around 1.4%. V is TRBV14 and J is TRBJ2-7; the D gene is possibly TRBD1 (5 bases). The source material was CD4+ T cells sorted from blood. This receptor was obtained from a human donor with alopecia areata. The DNA of the CDR3 is TGTGCCAGCAGCCAAGGACAGAACTCCTACGAGCAGTACTTC. Translation gives CASSQGQNSYEQYF.